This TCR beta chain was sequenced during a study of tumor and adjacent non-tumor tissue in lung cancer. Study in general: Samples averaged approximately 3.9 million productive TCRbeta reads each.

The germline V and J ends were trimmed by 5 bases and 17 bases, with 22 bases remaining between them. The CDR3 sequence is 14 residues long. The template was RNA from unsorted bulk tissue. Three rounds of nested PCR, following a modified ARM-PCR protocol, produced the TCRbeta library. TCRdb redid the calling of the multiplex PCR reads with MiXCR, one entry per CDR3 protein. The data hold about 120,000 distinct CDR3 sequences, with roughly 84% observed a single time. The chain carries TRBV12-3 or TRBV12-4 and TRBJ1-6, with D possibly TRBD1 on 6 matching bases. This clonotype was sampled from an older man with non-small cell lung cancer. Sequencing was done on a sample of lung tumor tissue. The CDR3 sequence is CASSRTVYNSLFHF. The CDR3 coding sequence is TGTGCCAGCAGTCGGACAGTTTATAATTCACTCTTCCACTTT.